The 31 T cell receptor beta chains below come from one sample, sequenced in a study of CD8 T cells in ankylosing spondylitis. From the 5' RACE reads, TCRdb called clonotypes with MiXCR, one entry per CDR3 protein. The sample holds 36,000 or so distinct CDR3 sequences, about 11% seen once. Source material: synovial fluid, either unsorted or a sorted T cell fraction (not recorded which). These receptors originate from a male donor with ankylosing spondylitis.

Ten or more counts support this clonotype. CDR3 region: CASSPGTGVTEQYF. In nucleotides, the CDR3 is TGTGCCAGCAGCCCCGGGACAGGGGTGACCGAGCAGTACTTC. This chain uses TRBV6-2 or TRBV6-3 with TRBJ2-7, with TRBD1 identical over 10 bases. The CDR3 length is 14 residues. Germline CDR1 reads MNHEY; CDR2 reads SVGEGT. The V gene end was trimmed by 6 bases and the J gene end by 6 bases; junction bases not matched to a gene: 8.

This clonotype was counted once. One base away lies a much larger clone, so this may be a sequencing read error. The genes are TRBV10-2 and TRBJ2-7, with D possibly matching TRBD1 (6 bases). This CDR3 contains 13 residues. The germline gives CDR1 WSHSY, CDR2 SAAADI. Trimming shortened V by 8 bases and J by 5 bases, and 16 bases separated the two germline ends. The CDR3 region is CASEGAGAHEQYF. The CDR3 DNA follows: TGCGCCAGCGAAGGAGCAGGGGCCCACGAGCAGTACTTC.

This clonotype came up many times. The genes are TRBV29-1 and TRBJ2-5, with TRBD2 identical over 12 bases. In germline, CDR1 is SQVTM, CDR2 ANQGSEA. This CDR3 region has 15 residues. Trimming cost V 6 bases and J 2 bases; bases outside gene matches: 7. CDR3 region: CSVGTSGQGQETQYF. CDR3 nucleotide sequence: TGCAGCGTGGGGACTAGCGGGCAGGGGCAAGAGACCCAGTACTTC.

This clonotype has only a few counts. The J gene is TRBJ2-3, the V gene TRBV11-1; TRBD1 aligns across 9 bases. The CDR3 has 19 amino acids. Trimming at V came to 5 bases and at J to 1 base, leaving 16 bases not matched to a gene. Germline values: CDR1 SGHAT, CDR2 FQDESV (reference sequence). CDR3 loop: CASSRTGTGFAGGTDTQYF. For the CDR3, the DNA is TGTGCCAGCAGCCGGACCGGGACAGGGTTTGCGGGAGGCACAGATACGCAGTATTTT. The full variable domain, rest sourced from reference TRBV11-1 and TRBJ2-3, is EAEVAQSPRYKITEKSQAVAFWCDPISGHATLYWYRQILGQGPELLVQFQDESVVDDSQLPKDRFSAERLKGVDSTLKIQPAELGDSAMYLCASSRTGTGFAGGTDTQYFGPGTRLTVL.

The chain links TRBV2 to TRBJ1-2, with 8 bases aligning to TRBD1. Germline V gives CDR1 SNHLY, CDR2 FYNNEI. The CDR3 loop spans 15 amino acids. The junction had 8 bases not matched to a gene; V was cut back by 4 bases and J by 4 bases. The CDR3 DNA follows: TGTGCCAGCAGTGCAAGACAGGGGTCGGCCTATGGCTACACCTTC. Protein: CASSARQGSAYGYTF.

This clonotype was seen a handful of times. V is TRBV6-1 and J is TRBJ2-3; TRBD2 matches 8 bases. V trimming: 7 bases; J trimming: 7 bases; junction bases outside the gene matches: 13. CDR3 length: 15 residues. Germline V CDR1 and CDR2: MNHNS, SASEGT. In nucleotides, the CDR3 is TGTGCCAGCACTCCTAGCGGGTCGGGGAGGTATACGCAGTATTTT. This codes for CASTPSGSGRYTQYF.

This clonotype was seen at least ten times. The V and J genes are TRBV7-3 and TRBJ2-5; D may match TRBD1 or TRBD2 (6 bases each). Germline loops: CDR1 SGHTA, CDR2 FQGTGA. V lost 5 bases and J lost 2, with 12 bases in between. This CDR3 spans 14 amino acids. The CDR3: CASSQGGGQETQYF. The DNA for the CDR3 is TGTGCCAGCAGCCAAGGAGGGGGGCAAGAGACCCAGTACTTC. Complete variable domain (other parts from reference TRBV7-3 and TRBJ2-5): GAGVSQTPSNKVTEKGKYVELRCDPISGHTALYWYRQSLGQGPEFLIYFQGTGAADDSGLPNDRFFAVRPEGSVSTLKIQRTERGDSAVYLCASSQGGGQETQYFGPGTRLLVL.

This clonotype was seen more than once but under ten times. The rearrangement links TRBV27 to TRBJ2-2; TRBD2 aligns across 7 bases. Germline V gene lookup returns CDR1 MNHEY and CDR2 SMNVEV (reference sequence). V lost 1 base and J lost 6; bases outside the gene matches: 5. The CDR3 length is 15 residues. CDR3 residues: CASSLLMGGAGELFF. The CDR3 DNA is TGTGCCAGCAGTTTATTGATGGGGGGGGCCGGGGAGCTGTTTTTT.

There are many counts of this clonotype. The chain links TRBV5-1 to TRBJ2-1, with 12 bases fitting TRBD2. J was trimmed by 6 bases and V by 2 bases; bases with no gene match: 6. This CDR3 spans 16 amino acids. CDR1 is SGHRS, CDR2 YFSETQ, per germline. This CDR3 reads CASSFTGTSGPNEQFF. CDR3 sequence (DNA): TGCGCCAGCAGCTTTACCGGGACTAGCGGGCCCAATGAGCAGTTCTTC.

Ten or more counts support this clonotype. The J gene is TRBJ2-5, the V gene TRBV7-8; 7 bases map to TRBD1. The CDR3 spans 14 residues. Looked up from germline, CDR1 is SGHVS and CDR2 is FQNEAQ. V shed 5 bases and J 1 base; nucleotides not matched to a gene: 4. The CDR3 coding sequence is TGTGCCAGCAGCCGGGACAGACTCCAAGAGACCCAGTACTTC. It yields the protein CASSRDRLQETQYF.

At least ten counts were recorded for this clonotype. The rearrangement joins TRBV28 to TRBJ2-1, with D perhaps assigned TRBD1 or TRBD2 (5 bases each). Trimming pared 4 bases from V and 4 bases from J, leaving 14 bases between. This CDR3 spans 15 amino acids. Per germline, CDR1 MDHEN and CDR2 SYDVKM. The CDR3 loop is CASSSPREGYNEQFF. In nucleotides, the CDR3 is TGTGCCAGCAGTTCCCCCCGTGAGGGGTACAATGAGCAGTTCTTC.

This clonotype was observed at least ten times. The chain links TRBV20-1 to TRBJ2-7; 7 bases line up with TRBD1. The length of the CDR3 is 14 residues. With V trimmed by 0 bases and J by 3 bases, 5 bases remained unmatched. Germline assignment: CDR1 DFQATT and CDR2 SNEGSKA (reference sequence). DNA for the CDR3: TGCAGTGCTAGAGATGACGGGACAGACTACGAGCAGTACTTC. It yields the protein CSARDDGTDYEQYF.

In its sample, this clonotype was seen many times. V gene TRBV7-8 combines with J gene TRBJ2-1; D might be TRBD2 (7 bases). The CDR3 totals 13 residues. From germline, CDR1 is SGHVS and CDR2 FQNEAQ. V lost 5 bases, J lost 7 bases, and 12 bases lay in between. CDR3 DNA sequence: TGTGCCAGCAGCATAGGGGGGGAAAATGAGCAGTTCTTC. Protein sequence: CASSIGGENEQFF.

This clonotype occurred a few times. CDR3 region: CASSPASSYEQYF. The DNA of the CDR3 is TGCGCCAGCAGCCCGGCTAGCTCCTACGAGCAGTACTTC. The chain couples TRBV5-1 to TRBJ2-7; D uncertain. The CDR3 contains 13 residues. The V end was cut by 4 bases, the J end by 0 bases, with 8 bases between. Germline CDR1 SGHRS, CDR2 YFSETQ.

The chain couples TRBV7-9 to TRBJ2-3; no clear D gene. This CDR3 is built from 14 residues. The germline V gene encodes CDR1 SEHNR and CDR2 FQNEAQ (reference sequence). The V and J ends lost 3 bases and 3 bases respectively, with 10 bases between them. CDR3 sequence: CASSFFSITDTQYF. The DNA of the CDR3 is TGTGCCAGCAGCTTCTTCTCTATAACAGATACGCAGTATTTT.

This clonotype was picked up a small number of times. The V gene is TRBV7-2, the J gene TRBJ1-6; 7 bases line up with TRBD1. The CDR3 is 16 amino acids. Germline V gives CDR1 SGHTA, CDR2 FQGNSA. V trimming: 5 bases; J trimming: 4 bases; junction bases outside the gene matches: 8. The CDR3 sequence: CASSHPRDRYNSPLHF. CDR3 DNA sequence: TGTGCCAGCAGCCACCCCCGGGACAGATATAATTCACCCCTCCACTTT. The whole variable domain, filled in from reference TRBV7-2 and TRBJ1-6, reads GAGVSQSPSNKVTEKGKDVELRCDPISGHTALYWYRQSLGQGLEFLIYFQGNSAPDKSGLPSDRFSAERTGGSVSTLTIQRTQQEDSAVYLCASSHPRDRYNSPLHFGNGTRLTVT.

This clonotype came up a few times. This sequence joins TRBV25-1 and TRBJ1-6; 7 bases align to TRBD1. The CDR3 is made up of 14 amino acids. V trimming: 10 bases; J trimming: 6 bases; junction bases outside the gene matches: 9. Germline V gives CDR1 MGHDK, CDR2 SYGVNS. The CDR3 DNA sequence: TGTGCCATACAACCGGGACAGCCTAATTCACCCCTCCACTTT. Its protein is CAIQPGQPNSPLHF.

This clonotype occurred many times. The CDR3 sequence: CASRSTGFNYGYTF. The CDR3 coding sequence is TGTGCCAGCAGATCAACAGGGTTTAACTATGGCTACACCTTC. The V gene is TRBV2, the J gene TRBJ1-2; maybe TRBD1 (6 bases). This CDR3 contains 14 residues. Germline V lookup: CDR1 SNHLY, CDR2 FYNNEI. Trimming took off 6 bases at V and 1 base at J, with 12 bases between the two ends.

Of note for this clonotype: One end of the junction is discordant with germline, which a read error may explain. The V and J genes are TRBV19 and TRBJ1-5, with D perhaps matching TRBD1 (5 bases). Per germline, CDR1 LNHDA and CDR2 SQIVND (reference sequence). This CDR3 region has 16 residues. The CDR3 sequence is CASSMFPGIGNQSQHF. The CDR3 DNA reads as TGTGCCAGTAGTATGTTCCCAGGGATCGGCAATCAGTCCCAGCATTTT.

This clonotype showed up just a few times. The chain joins TRBV12-3 or TRBV12-4 to TRBJ2-3, with D perhaps matching TRBD2 (5 bases). The CDR3 spans 16 residues. Trimming removed 5 bases at V and 0 bases at J, with 15 bases between. DNA for the CDR3: TGTGCCAGCAGTGACCACGTGGGCGGGAGCACAGATACGCAGTATTTT. The encoded protein is CASSDHVGGSTDTQYF.

The table lists this clonotype with many counts. The gene calls are TRBV11-2 and TRBJ2-1; 11 bases agree with TRBD2. The germline CDR1 and CDR2 sequences are SGHAT and FQNNGV. This CDR3 has 14 residues. V shed 2 bases, J shed 12 bases, and the junction held 6 bases outside the gene matches. CDR3 coding DNA: TGTGCCAGCAGCTTACAAACTAGCGGGAGTTGGCAGTTCTTC. Amino acids: CASSLQTSGSWQFF.

At least ten counts were recorded for this clonotype. The chain employs TRBV7-6 and TRBJ2-1, with 9 bases lining up with TRBD1. There are 15 residues in the CDR3. Germline CDR1 is SGHVS and CDR2 is FNYEAQ. V was clipped by 0 bases and J by 8 bases; unmatched bases: 5. CDR3 sequence reads: CASSLAAQGAYEQFF. CDR3 nucleotide sequence: TGTGCCAGCAGCTTAGCGGCACAGGGGGCCTATGAGCAGTTCTTC. Variable domain in full (rest from reference TRBV7-6 and TRBJ2-1): GAGVSQSPRYKVTKRGQDVALRCDPISGHVSLYWYRQALGQGPEFLTYFNYEAQQDKSGLPNDRFSAERPEGSISTLTIQRTEQRDSAMYRCASSLAAQGAYEQFFGPGTRLTVL.

The chain recombines TRBV20-1 with TRBJ2-7; D may correspond to TRBD1 or TRBD2 (5 bases each). The CDR3 is 14 residues long. Per germline, CDR1 DFQATT and CDR2 SNEGSKA (reference sequence). Trimming removed 2 bases from V and 2 bases from J, with 13 bases in between. The CDR3 bases are TGCAGTGCTAGACAGGGAGTGGGTCCCTACGAGCAGTACTTC. It specifies CSARQGVGPYEQYF.

V and J are TRBV30 and TRBJ2-5; 7 nucleotides line up with TRBD2. Trimming cost V 8 bases and J 5 bases; bases outside gene matches: 14. Germline V lookup: CDR1 GTSNPN, CDR2 SVGIG (reference sequence). CDR3 length equals 14 residues. The CDR3 loop reads CATSLAGVGETQYF. The CDR3 DNA sequence: TGTGCCACCTCCCTTGCGGGAGTAGGGGAGACCCAGTACTTC.

This clonotype was observed many times. The chain has TRBV7-3 and TRBJ2-1; 7 nucleotides agree with TRBD2. CDR3 size: 17 residues. Trimming at V came to 2 bases and at J to 7 bases, leaving 14 bases not matched to a gene. Germline V CDR1 and CDR2: SGHTA, FQGTGA. CDR3 amino acids: CASSLSLAAFTGNEQFF. In DNA form, the CDR3 reads TGTGCCAGCAGCTTATCGCTAGCGGCCTTCACCGGGAATGAGCAGTTCTTC.

This clonotype was detected many times. The chain joins TRBV19 to TRBJ1-5; 7 nucleotides match TRBD1. The CDR3 has 14 amino acids. In germline, CDR1 is LNHDA, CDR2 SQIVND (reference sequence). The J segment lost 7 bases and the V segment lost 3 bases, leaving 6 bases of the junction unmatched. The CDR3 nucleotides are TGTGCCAGTAGTATTGGTCAGGGGGACCAGCCCCAGCATTTT. It encodes CASSIGQGDQPQHF.

This clonotype has ten or more counts. The gene calls are TRBV6-1 and TRBJ2-3; perhaps TRBD1 as D (6 bases). The germline V gene encodes CDR1 MNHNS and CDR2 SASEGT. This CDR3 is built from 15 residues. V was cut by 6 bases and J by 6 bases, with 19 bases left in between. CDR3 loop: CASSITTGIGDTQYF. In DNA, the CDR3 is TGTGCCAGCAGCATTACAACAGGGATAGGGGATACGCAGTATTTT.

This clonotype was seen ten or more times. The V and J genes are TRBV6-1 and TRBJ2-5; 11 nucleotides agree with TRBD2. The CDR3 is 15 residues long. V trimming: 7 bases; J trimming: 1 base; junction bases outside the gene matches: 5. CDR1 and CDR2 (germline): MNHNS, SASEGT. In nucleotides, the CDR3 is TGTGCCAGCATCGAGGGACTAGCGGCCCAAGAGACCCAGTACTTC. Its translation: CASIEGLAAQETQYF.

This chain joins TRBV6-5 and TRBJ1-1; D gene ambiguous. Germline V gene data show CDR1 as MNHEY and CDR2 as SVGAGI. V lost 0 bases and J lost 11, with 16 bases in between. This CDR3 is built from 14 residues. In DNA, the CDR3 is TGTGCCAGCAGTTACTCATCCGGACTCCCGGGTGCTTTCTTT. The encoded protein is CASSYSSGLPGAFF.

This clonotype has at least ten counts. The chain combines TRBV29-1 with TRBJ2-7, with D perhaps matching TRBD2 (5 bases). CDR3 length: 10 residues. Germline values: CDR1 SQVTM, CDR2 ANQGSEA. Trimming removed 0 bases from V and 11 bases from J, with 8 bases in between. The CDR3 loop is CSVEDMEEYF. CDR3 DNA: TGCAGCGTTGAAGATATGGAGGAGTACTTC.

The chain has TRBV2 and TRBJ2-4; D not certain. With 6 bases removed from V and 0 bases from J, the gap between germline ends came to 6 bases. The CDR3 consists of 13 residues. Germline CDR1 SNHLY, CDR2 FYNNEI. CDR3 in amino acids: CASREIAKNIQYF. The DNA for the CDR3 is TGTGCCAGCAGAGAAATAGCCAAAAACATTCAGTACTTC.